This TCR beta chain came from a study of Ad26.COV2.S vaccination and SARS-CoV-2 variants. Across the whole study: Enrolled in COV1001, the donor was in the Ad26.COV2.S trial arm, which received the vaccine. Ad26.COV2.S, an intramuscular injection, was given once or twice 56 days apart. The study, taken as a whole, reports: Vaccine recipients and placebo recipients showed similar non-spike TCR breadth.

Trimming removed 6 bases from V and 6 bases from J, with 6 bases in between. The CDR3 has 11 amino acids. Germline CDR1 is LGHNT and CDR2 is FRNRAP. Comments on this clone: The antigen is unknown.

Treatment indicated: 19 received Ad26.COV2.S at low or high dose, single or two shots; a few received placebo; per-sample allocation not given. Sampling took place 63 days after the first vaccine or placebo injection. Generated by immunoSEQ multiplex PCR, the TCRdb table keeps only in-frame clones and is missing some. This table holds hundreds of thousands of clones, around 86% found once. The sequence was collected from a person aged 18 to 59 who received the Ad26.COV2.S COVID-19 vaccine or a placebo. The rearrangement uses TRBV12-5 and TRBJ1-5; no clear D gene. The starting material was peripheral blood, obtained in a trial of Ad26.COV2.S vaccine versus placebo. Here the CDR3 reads CASGGGQPQHF. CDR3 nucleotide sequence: TGTGCTAGTGGAGGTGGTCAGCCCCAGCATTTT. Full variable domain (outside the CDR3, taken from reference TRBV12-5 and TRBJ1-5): DARVTQTPRHKVTEMGQEVTMRCQPILGHNTVFWYRQTMMQGLELLAYFRNRAPLDDSGMPKDRFSAEMPDATLATLKIQPSEPRDSAVYFCASGGGQPQHFGDGTRLSIL.